This T cell receptor (beta chain) was obtained from a study of T cell repertoires in cytomegalovirus infection. As for the study in general: Matching HLA type and CMV infection were both indicated by public TCR beta signatures.

CDR3 length: 15 residues. Per germline, CDR1 LGHNT and CDR2 FRNRAP. V was clipped by 5 bases and J by 4 bases, with 15 bases between them. One entry per CDR3 protein results from TCRdb running MiXCR on the reads. The repertoire holds approximately 500,000 distinct CDR3 sequences, with approximately 15% as singletons. Of note for this clonotype: What it binds is unknown.

General observations from the study: The response measured ex vivo was dominated by TCR beta clonotypes (HLA-C-restricted and CMV-specific). Cumulative frequency of public TCR beta families picked out carriers of CMV plus the relevant HLA.

Sequencing used CD8+ T cells from PBMCs. The TCR comes from a human donor in good health (CMV status not recorded). Some clones in this sample may be carry-over from other donors' samples. The chain carries TRBV12-5 and TRBJ2-1, with D possibly being TRBD2 (6 bases). The CDR3 region has the DNA TGTGCTAGTGGTCCCGGAGGGGCTATATACAATGAGCAGTTCTTC. Translating it yields CASGPGGAIYNEQFF.